Shown below are 8 T cell receptor beta chains from a single sample sequenced in a study of cytomegalovirus exposure and HLA in healthy donors. It was with 60 Vbeta and 13 Jbeta primers that the PCR ran. Method: immunoSEQ multiplex PCR; TCRdb's copy keeps in-frame clones and lacks some. This sample yields some 170,000 clones, of which roughly 76% are seen a single time; over 4.5% belongs to the top ten. The sample consisted of PBMCs. These receptors were collected from a woman aged 18-29 years in good health and CMV-seropositive.

The genes are TRBV6-5 and TRBJ2-7; D is unclear. In germline, CDR1 is MNHEY, CDR2 SVGAGI. With 3 bases removed from V and 5 bases from J, the gap between germline ends came to 5 bases. There are 11 residues in the CDR3. The CDR3 sequence is CASSYGHEQYF. The CDR3 DNA reads TGTGCCAGCAGTTATGGCCACGAGCAGTACTTC.

J is TRBJ2-5 and V is TRBV11-3; 11 bases map to TRBD2. CDR1 is SGHNT, CDR2 YENEEA, per germline. After removal of 6 bases from V and 5 bases from J, the junction contained 8 bases not matched to a gene. This CDR3 contains 15 residues. In DNA form, the CDR3 reads TGTGCCAGCAGTCATAGCGGGGGGGCCGGTGAGACCCAGTACTTC. Translating gives CASSHSGGAGETQYF.

The chain uses TRBV11-2 and TRBJ1-5; possible D gene TRBD1, 6 bases. Germline CDR1 is SGHAT and CDR2 is FQNNGV. Deletions cut 5 bases from V and 0 bases from J, with 11 bases between. The length of the CDR3 is 15 residues. CDR3 in amino acids: CASSRDTLSNQPQHF. CDR3 in DNA: TGTGCCAGCAGCCGGGACACCCTTAGCAATCAGCCCCAGCATTTT. Full variable domain (outside the CDR3, taken from reference TRBV11-2 and TRBJ1-5): EAGVAQSPRYKIIEKRQSVAFWCNPISGHATLYWYQQILGQGPKLLIQFQNNGVVDDSQLPKDRFSAERLKGVDSTLKIQPAKLEDSAVYLCASSRDTLSNQPQHFGDGTRLSIL.

The chain combines TRBV14 with TRBJ1-3; D remains ambiguous. V was pared by 3 bases and J by 7 bases, with 7 bases between. CDR1 SGHDN and CDR2 FVKESK come from the germline V gene. The CDR3 sequence is 12 residues long. The DNA of the CDR3 is TGTGCCAGCAGCCAGGCTTCGAACACCATATATTTT. Its protein product is CASSQASNTIYF.

V is TRBV11-1 and J is TRBJ1-2; possibly TRBD1 for D (5 bases). Trimming took 2 bases from V and 8 from J, leaving 9 bases between them. CDR1 is SGHAT, CDR2 FQDESV, per germline (reference sequence). The CDR3 extends over 12 amino acids. CDR3 nucleotides: TGTGCCAGCAGCTTATCAGGGAACGGCTACACCTTC. Encoded protein: CASSLSGNGYTF. Complete variable domain (other parts from reference TRBV11-1 and TRBJ1-2): EAEVAQSPRYKITEKSQAVAFWCDPISGHATLYWYRQILGQGPELLVQFQDESVVDDSQLPKDRFSAERLKGVDSTLKIQPAELGDSAMYLCASSLSGNGYTFGSGTRLTVV.

This sequence joins TRBV10-3 and TRBJ1-5; 8 nucleotides match TRBD1. CDR1 is ENHRY and CDR2 is SYGVKD in the germline V gene. J gave up 4 bases and V 3 bases, and 2 bases lay outside the gene matches. CDR3 length equals 14 residues. The CDR3 DNA reads as TGTGCCATCAGTGACGACAGGGGTAATCAGCCCCAGCATTTT. Amino acids: CAISDDRGNQPQHF.

The J gene is TRBJ2-1, the V gene TRBV5-6, with D perhaps TRBD1 (6 bases). V lost 4 bases, J lost 6 bases, and 11 bases lay in between. Germline V gives CDR1 SGHDT, CDR2 YYEEEE. The CDR3 runs 13 residues. CDR3 amino acids: CASSQTGFNEQFF. For the CDR3, the DNA is TGTGCCAGCAGCCAGACAGGATTCAATGAGCAGTTCTTC.

Notes on this clone: An end of the junction does not agree with germline; a read error may underlie this. This chain connects TRBV4-3 to TRBJ1-6, with 8 positions matching TRBD1. The CDR3 extends over 17 amino acids. In germline, CDR1 is LGHNA, CDR2 YSLEER. CDR3 loop: CVSSPQGAQGLVSPLHF. As DNA, the CDR3 is TGCGTCAGCAGCCCCCAGGGGGCGCAGGGTTTGGTTTCACCCCTCCACTTT.